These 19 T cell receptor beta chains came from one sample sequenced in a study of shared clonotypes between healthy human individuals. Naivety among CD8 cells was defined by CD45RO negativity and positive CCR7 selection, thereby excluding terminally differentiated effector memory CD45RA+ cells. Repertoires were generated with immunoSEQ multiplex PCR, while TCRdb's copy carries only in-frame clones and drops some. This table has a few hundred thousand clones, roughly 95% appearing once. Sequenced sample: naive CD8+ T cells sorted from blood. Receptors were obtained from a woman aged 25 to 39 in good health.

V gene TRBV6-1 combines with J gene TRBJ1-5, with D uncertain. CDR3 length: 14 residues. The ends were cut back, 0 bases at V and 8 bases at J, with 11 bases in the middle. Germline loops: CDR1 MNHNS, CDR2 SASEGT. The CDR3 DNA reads TGTGCCAGCAGTGAAGCTCGGCAGGCGAAGCCCCAGCATTTT. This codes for CASSEARQAKPQHF.

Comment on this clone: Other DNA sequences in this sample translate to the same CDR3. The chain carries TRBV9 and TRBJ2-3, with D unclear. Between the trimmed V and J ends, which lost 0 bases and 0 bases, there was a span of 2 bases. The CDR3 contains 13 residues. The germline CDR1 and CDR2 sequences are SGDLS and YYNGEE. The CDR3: CASSVASTDTQYF. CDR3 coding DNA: TGTGCCAGCAGCGTAGCTAGCACAGATACGCAGTATTTT.

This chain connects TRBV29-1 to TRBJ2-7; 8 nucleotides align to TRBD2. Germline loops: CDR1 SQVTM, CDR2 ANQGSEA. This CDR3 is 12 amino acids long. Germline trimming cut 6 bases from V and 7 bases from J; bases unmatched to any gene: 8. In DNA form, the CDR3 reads TGCAGCGTCTTGCCCGGGACTAGTGAGCAGTACTTC. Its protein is CSVLPGTSEQYF.

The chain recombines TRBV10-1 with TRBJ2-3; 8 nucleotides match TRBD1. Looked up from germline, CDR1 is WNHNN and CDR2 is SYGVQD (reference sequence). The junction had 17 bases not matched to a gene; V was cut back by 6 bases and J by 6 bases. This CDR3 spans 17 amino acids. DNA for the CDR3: TGCGCCAGCAGCGGTTCATCTCTGCAGGGGGCAAGGGATACGCAGTATTTT. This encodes CASSGSSLQGARDTQYF.

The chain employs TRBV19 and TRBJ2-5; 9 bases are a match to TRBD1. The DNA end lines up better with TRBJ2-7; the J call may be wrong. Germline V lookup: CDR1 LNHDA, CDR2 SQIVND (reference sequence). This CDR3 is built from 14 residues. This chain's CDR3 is CATTYGQGSYEQYF. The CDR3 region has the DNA TGTGCCACTACCTACGGACAGGGGTCCTACGAGCAGTACTTC.

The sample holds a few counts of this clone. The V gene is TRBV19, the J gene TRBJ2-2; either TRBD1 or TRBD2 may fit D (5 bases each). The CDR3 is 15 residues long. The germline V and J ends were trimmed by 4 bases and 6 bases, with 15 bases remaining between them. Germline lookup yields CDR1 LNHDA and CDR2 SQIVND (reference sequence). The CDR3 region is CASSNLPGTAGELFF. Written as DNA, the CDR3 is TGTGCCAGTAGTAACCTTCCCGGGACGGCCGGGGAGCTGTTTTTT. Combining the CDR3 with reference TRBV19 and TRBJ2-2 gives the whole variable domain DGGITQSPKYLFRKEGQNVTLSCEQNLNHDAMYWYRQDPGQGLRLIYYSQIVNDFQKGDIAEGYSVSREKKESFPLTVTSAQKNPTAFYLCASSNLPGTAGELFFGEGSRLTVL.

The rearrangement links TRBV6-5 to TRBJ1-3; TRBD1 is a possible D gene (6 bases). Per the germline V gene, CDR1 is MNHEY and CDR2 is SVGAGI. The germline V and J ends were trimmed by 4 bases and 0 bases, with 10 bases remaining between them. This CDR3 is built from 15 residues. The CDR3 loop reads CASSFGQSSGNTIYF. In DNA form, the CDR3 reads TGTGCCAGCAGTTTCGGACAGAGCTCTGGAAACACCATATATTTT.

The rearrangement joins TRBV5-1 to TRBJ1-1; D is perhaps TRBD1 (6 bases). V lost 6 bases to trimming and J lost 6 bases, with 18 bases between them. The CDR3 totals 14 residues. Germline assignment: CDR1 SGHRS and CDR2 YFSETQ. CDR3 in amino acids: CASNSGRRGAEAFF. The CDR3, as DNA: TGCGCCAGCAACTCTGGAAGGAGGGGGGCTGAAGCTTTCTTT.

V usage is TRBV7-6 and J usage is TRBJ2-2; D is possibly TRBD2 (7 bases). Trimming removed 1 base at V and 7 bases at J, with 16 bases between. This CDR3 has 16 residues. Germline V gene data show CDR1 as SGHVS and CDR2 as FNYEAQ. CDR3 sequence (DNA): TGTGCCAGCAGCTTAGAGGGGGGGCGCCGAATCGGGGAGCTGTTTTTT. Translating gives CASSLEGGRRIGELFF.

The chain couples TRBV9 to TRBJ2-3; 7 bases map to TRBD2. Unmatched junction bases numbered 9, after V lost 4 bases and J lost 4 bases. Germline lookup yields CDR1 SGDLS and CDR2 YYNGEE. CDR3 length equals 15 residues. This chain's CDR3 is CASSLQAGGSDTQYF. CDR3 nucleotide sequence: TGTGCCAGCAGCTTACAGGCCGGGGGGTCAGATACGCAGTATTTT.

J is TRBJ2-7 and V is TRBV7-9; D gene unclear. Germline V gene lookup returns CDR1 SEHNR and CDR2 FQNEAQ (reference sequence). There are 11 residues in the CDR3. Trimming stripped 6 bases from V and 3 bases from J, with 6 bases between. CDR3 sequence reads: CASRIDYEQYF. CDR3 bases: TGTGCCAGCAGGATCGACTACGAGCAGTACTTC.

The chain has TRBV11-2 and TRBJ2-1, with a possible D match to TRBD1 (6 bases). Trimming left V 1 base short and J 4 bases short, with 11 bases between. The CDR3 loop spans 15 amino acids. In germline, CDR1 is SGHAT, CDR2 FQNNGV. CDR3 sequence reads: CASSLVGGTYNEQFF. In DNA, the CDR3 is TGTGCCAGCAGCTTAGTAGGGGGAACGTACAATGAGCAGTTCTTC.

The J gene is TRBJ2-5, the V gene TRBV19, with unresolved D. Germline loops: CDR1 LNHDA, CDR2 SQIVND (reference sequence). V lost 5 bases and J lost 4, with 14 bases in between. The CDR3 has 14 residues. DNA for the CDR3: TGTGCCAGTAGTTATGGGCTAGAACCAGAGACCCAGTACTTC. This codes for CASSYGLEPETQYF.

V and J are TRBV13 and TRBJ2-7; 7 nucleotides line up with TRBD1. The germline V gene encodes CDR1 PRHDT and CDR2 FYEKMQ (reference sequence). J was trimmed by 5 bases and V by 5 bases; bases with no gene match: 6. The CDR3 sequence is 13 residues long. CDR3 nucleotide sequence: TGTGCCAGCAGCATAGACAGGGCGCACGAGCAGTACTTC. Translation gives CASSIDRAHEQYF.

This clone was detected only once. This chain's CDR3 is CASSLGRGQPQHF. CDR3 bases: TGTGCCAGCAGCTTAGGACGGGGTCAGCCCCAGCATTTT. The rearrangement joins TRBV13 to TRBJ1-5, with D hard to call. This CDR3 has 13 residues. Per the germline V gene, CDR1 is PRHDT and CDR2 is FYEKMQ (reference sequence). Deletions cut 0 bases from V and 6 bases from J, with 6 bases between. Drawing the rest from reference TRBV13 and TRBJ1-5, the complete variable domain is AAGVIQSPRHLIKEKRETATLKCYPIPRHDTVYWYQQGPGQDPQFLISFYEKMQSDKGSIPDRFSAQQFSDYHSELNMSSLELGDSALYFCASSLGRGQPQHFGDGTRLSIL.

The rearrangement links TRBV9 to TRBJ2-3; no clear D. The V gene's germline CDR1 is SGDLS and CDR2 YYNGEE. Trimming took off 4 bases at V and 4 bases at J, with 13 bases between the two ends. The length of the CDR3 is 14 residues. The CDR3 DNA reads TGTGCCAGCAGCCCCGGGCCGCCCGCAGATACGCAGTATTTT. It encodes CASSPGPPADTQYF.

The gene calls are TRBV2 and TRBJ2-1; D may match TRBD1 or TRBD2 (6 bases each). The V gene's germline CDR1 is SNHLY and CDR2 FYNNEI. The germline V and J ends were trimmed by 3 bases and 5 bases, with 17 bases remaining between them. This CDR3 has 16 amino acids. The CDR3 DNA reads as TGTGCCAGCAGTGATCCGGCGGGGCAGGGGCACAATGAGCAGTTCTTC. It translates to CASSDPAGQGHNEQFF.

The CDR3 DNA reads as TGTGCCAGCAATCCCCAATCTAGGGTTGAAAAACTGTTTTTT. It is translated as CASNPQSRVEKLFF. This chain connects TRBV28 to TRBJ1-4; D uncertain. V lost 7 bases to trimming and J lost 7 bases, with 16 bases between them. The CDR3 runs 14 residues. Germline V gene sequence: CDR1 MDHEN, CDR2 SYDVKM.

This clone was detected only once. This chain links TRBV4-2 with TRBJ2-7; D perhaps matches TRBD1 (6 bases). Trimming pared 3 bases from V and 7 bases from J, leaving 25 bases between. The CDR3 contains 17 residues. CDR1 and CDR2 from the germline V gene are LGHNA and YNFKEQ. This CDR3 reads CASSQDTGQITGREQYF. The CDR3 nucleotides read TGTGCCAGCAGCCAGGACACCGGACAGATAACTGGTCGTGAGCAGTACTTC.